Listed below are T cell receptor beta chains from one sample, sequenced in a study of T-cell memory formation after mild COVID-19. TCRdb re-analysed the 5' RACE reads in MiXCR, keeping a single row per CDR3 protein. The data contain approximately 350,000 distinct CDR3 sequences, 13% of them singletons. The sequencing input was PBMCs or a T cell subset sorted from them (not recorded which). All receptors derive from a man younger than 35 who had mild COVID-19 (a few samples of this study predate the infection). Cell type and time point are not known. CDR3s include the opening cysteine and the closing phenylalanine or tryptophan. D genes are given only for firm matches. Clone sizes are given selectively: once, few, many, or a class where the clone is expanded.

TRBJ1-2 | TRBV15 | TRBD1 | few | TGTGCCACCATGTTAGCAGGGGGACCGATCGGGGATGGCTACACCTTC | CATMLAGGPIGDGYTF
TRBJ1-5 | TRBV7-3 | - | - | TGTGCCAGCAGCCCGCCGGCCACCAATGGCAGGGGCAATCAGCCCCAGCATTTT | CASSPPATNGRGNQPQHF
TRBJ1-2 | TRBV7-9 | - | - | TGTGCCAGCAGCTTACGGCAGTCCCTGTATGGCTACACCTTC | CASSLRQSLYGYTF
TRBJ1-4 | TRBV28 | - | - | TGTGCCAGCGGGGACACCAATAATGAAAAACTGTTTTTT | CASGDTNNEKLFF
TRBJ2-2 | TRBV30 | - | - | TGTGCCTGGAGCCGGGGGAACGGGGAGCTGTTTTTT | CAWSRGNGELFF
TRBJ2-1 | TRBV4-3 | - | few | TGCGCCAGCAGCCACGCCGGAGGCGGGGACGCACGGGGGGAGCAGTTCTTC | CASSHAGGGDARGEQFF
TRBJ2-3 | TRBV20-1 | - | - | TGCAGTGCCACGCGACCGGGGATAACAGATACGCAGTATTTT | CSATRPGITDTQYF
TRBJ1-2 | TRBV20-1 | - | many | TGCAGTGCAGGAGGACCGCGCTATGGCTACACCTTC | CSAGGPRYGYTF
TRBJ1-2 | TRBV12-3/TRBV12-4 | - | - | TGTGGCAGCAGTTTAGCTGGGGGGAGGGCCTATGGCTACACCTTC | CGSSLAGGRAYGYTF
TRBJ2-2 | TRBV11-2 | - | - | TGTGCCAGCAGCCCCCCCCGGGACACCGGGGAGCTGTTTTTT | CASSPPRDTGELFF
TRBJ2-7 | TRBV12-5 | - | - | TGTGCTAGTGGTTTTCCGTCCGGCTACGAGCAGTACTTC | CASGFPSGYEQYF
TRBJ1-1 | TRBV20-1 | - | - | TGCAGTGCTCTGGGACCCAGGGAGGGGAACACTGAAGCTTTCTTT | CSALGPREGNTEAFF
TRBJ2-3 | TRBV4-3 | - | - | TGCGCCAGCAGCCAAGGCGGGGCCAAGGATACGCAGTATTTT | CASSQGGAKDTQYF
TRBJ2-7 | TRBV12-3/TRBV12-4 | TRBD1 | - | TGTGCCAGCAGCCCCACCGGGACAGGGTTTAACGAGCAGTACTTC | CASSPTGTGFNEQYF
TRBJ2-6 | TRBV5-1 | - | - | TGCGCCAGCAGCTTGGTGGGGCTTTCTGGGGCCAACGTCCTGACTTTC | CASSLVGLSGANVLTF